The 6 T cell receptor beta chains presented below share a single source sample, sequenced in a study of blood T cell repertoires in COVID-19. The table came from immunoSEQ multiplex PCR; TCRdb's copy has only in-frame clones and leaves some out. This table holds 95,000 to 150,000 clones, 60% to 85% found once. Sequencing was done on a sample of peripheral blood. The source is a man aged 65 to 85 with acute or convalescent COVID-19.

With respect to this clone: Other DNA sequences in this sample translate to the same CDR3. The chain is built from TRBV30 and TRBJ1-5, with D perhaps TRBD1 (5 bases). Looked up from germline, CDR1 is GTSNPN and CDR2 is SVGIG (reference sequence). The CDR3 is 13 residues long. V lost 0 bases to trimming and J lost 6 bases, with 9 bases between them. Written as DNA, the CDR3 is TGTGCCTGGAGTGTAAGGGGTGGTCAGCCCCAGCATTTT. Encoded protein: CAWSVRGGQPQHF.

The chain links TRBV19 to TRBJ2-1; 8 bases map to TRBD1. V gave up 3 bases and J gave up 8 bases; unmatched junction bases: 6. The CDR3 has 14 residues. Per the germline V gene, CDR1 is LNHDA and CDR2 is SQIVND (reference sequence). CDR3: CASSIKDRVHEQFF. CDR3 bases: TGTGCCAGTAGTATTAAGGACAGGGTTCATGAGCAGTTCTTC.

V and J are TRBV11-2 and TRBJ1-6; maybe TRBD1 (5 bases). The CDR3 contains 15 residues. With 0 bases removed from V and 8 bases from J, the gap between germline ends came to 11 bases. Per germline, CDR1 SGHAT and CDR2 FQNNGV. DNA for the CDR3: TGTGCCAGCAGCTTAGACCCAGGGTGGCATTCACCCCTCCACTTT. It codes for CASSLDPGWHSPLHF. The complete variable domain, with remaining parts taken from reference TRBV11-2 and TRBJ1-6, reads EAGVAQSPRYKIIEKRQSVAFWCNPISGHATLYWYQQILGQGPKLLIQFQNNGVVDDSQLPKDRFSAERLKGVDSTLKIQPAKLEDSAVYLCASSLDPGWHSPLHFGNGTRLTVT.

J is TRBJ1-4 and V is TRBV4-1, with TRBD1 identical over 7 bases. Germline V gene lookup returns CDR1 MGHRA and CDR2 YSYEKL. V shed 5 bases, J shed 5 bases, and the junction held 8 bases outside the gene matches. There are 15 residues in the CDR3. CDR3 residues: CASSNERTGNEKLFF. The DNA for the CDR3 is TGCGCCAGCAGCAACGAGCGGACAGGAAATGAAAAACTGTTTTTT.

The table lists this clone with a few counts. The V gene is TRBV11-3, the J gene TRBJ1-3; D gene unclear. The germline CDR1 and CDR2 sequences are SGHNT and YENEEA. This CDR3 is 14 amino acids long. The V gene lost 5 bases and the J gene lost 3 bases, with 11 bases spanning the gap. CDR3: CASSPRFSGNTIYF. DNA for the CDR3: TGTGCCAGCAGCCCCCGATTCAGTGGAAACACCATATATTTT.

This clone showed up just a few times. The chain joins TRBV5-6 to TRBJ1-4; TRBD1 aligns across 8 bases. The CDR3 runs 14 residues. In germline, CDR1 is SGHDT, CDR2 YYEEEE. The J segment lost 8 bases and the V segment lost 5 bases, leaving 8 bases of the junction unmatched. In DNA form, the CDR3 reads TGTGCCAGCAGGGGGACAGGTTACGGCGAAAAACTGTTTTTT. This gives the protein CASRGTGYGEKLFF.